Each of the 2 T cell receptor beta chains below was sequenced from the same sample in a study of blood T cell repertoires in COVID-19. Clones were read by immunoSEQ multiplex PCR, and TCRdb kept only the in-frame ones, dropping some. The sample holds 65,000 to 90,000 clones, roughly three quarters seen once. Sample: peripheral blood. The receptors here all came from a man between 65 and 80 years old with COVID-19, enrolled during active disease.

The CDR3 DNA sequence: TGTGCCAGCAGCTTAGTGGAGGGAGTGAACACTGAAGCTTTCTTT. Translated: CASSLVEGVNTEAFF. This chain connects TRBV7-8 to TRBJ1-1; D unclear. V dropped 1 base and J dropped 0 bases, with 9 bases sitting between them. The CDR3 covers 15 residues. CDR1 is SGHVS, CDR2 FQNEAQ, per germline.

This sequence joins TRBV28 and TRBJ2-2, with TRBD2 matching over 11 bases. This CDR3 region has 16 residues. The V gene end was trimmed by 3 bases and the J gene end by 4 bases; junction bases not matched to a gene: 4. Germline values: CDR1 MDHEN, CDR2 SYDVKM. The CDR3 protein is CASSFLAGGGTGELFF. In DNA, the CDR3 is TGTGCCAGCAGTTTTCTAGCGGGAGGAGGCACCGGGGAGCTGTTTTTT. The full variable domain, completed using reference TRBV28 and TRBJ2-2, is DVKVTQSSRYLVKRTGEKVFLECVQDMDHENMFWYRQDPGLGLRLIYFSYDVKMKEKGDIPEGYSVSREKKERFSLILESASTNQTSMYLCASSFLAGGGTGELFFGEGSRLTVL.